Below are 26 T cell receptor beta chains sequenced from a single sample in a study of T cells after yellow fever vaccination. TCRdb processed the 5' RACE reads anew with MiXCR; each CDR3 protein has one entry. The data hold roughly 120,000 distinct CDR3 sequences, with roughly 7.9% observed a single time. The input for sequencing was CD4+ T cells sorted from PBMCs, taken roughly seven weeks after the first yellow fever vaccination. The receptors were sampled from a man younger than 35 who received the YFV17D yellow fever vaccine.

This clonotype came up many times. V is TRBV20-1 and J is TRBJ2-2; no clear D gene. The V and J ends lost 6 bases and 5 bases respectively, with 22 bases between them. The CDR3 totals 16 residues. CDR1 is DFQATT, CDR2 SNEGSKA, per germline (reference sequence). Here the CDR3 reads CSAIKSWGKPTGELFF. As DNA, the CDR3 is TGCAGTGCCATTAAGTCATGGGGTAAACCTACCGGGGAGCTGTTTTTT.

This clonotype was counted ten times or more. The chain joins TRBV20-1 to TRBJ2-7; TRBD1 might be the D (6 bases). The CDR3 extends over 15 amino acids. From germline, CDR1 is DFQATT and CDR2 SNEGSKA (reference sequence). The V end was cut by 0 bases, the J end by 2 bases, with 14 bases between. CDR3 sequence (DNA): TGCAGTGCTAGAGATCCCGGACAGCTAGCCTACGAGCAGTACTTC. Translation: CSARDPGQLAYEQYF.

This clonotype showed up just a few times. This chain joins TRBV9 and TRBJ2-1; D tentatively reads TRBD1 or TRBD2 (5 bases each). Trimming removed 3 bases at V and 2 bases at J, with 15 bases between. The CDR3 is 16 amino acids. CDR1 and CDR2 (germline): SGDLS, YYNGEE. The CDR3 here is CASSADGTDAYNEQFF. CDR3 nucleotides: TGTGCCAGCAGCGCCGACGGGACGGACGCCTACAATGAGCAGTTCTTC.

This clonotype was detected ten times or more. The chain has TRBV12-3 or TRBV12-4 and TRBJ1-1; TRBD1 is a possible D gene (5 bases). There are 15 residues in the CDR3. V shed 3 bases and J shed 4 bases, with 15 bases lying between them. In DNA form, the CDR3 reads TGTGCCAGCAGTTTTGGTAGGGGCGCGGGCACTGAAGCTTTCTTT. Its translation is CASSFGRGAGTEAFF.

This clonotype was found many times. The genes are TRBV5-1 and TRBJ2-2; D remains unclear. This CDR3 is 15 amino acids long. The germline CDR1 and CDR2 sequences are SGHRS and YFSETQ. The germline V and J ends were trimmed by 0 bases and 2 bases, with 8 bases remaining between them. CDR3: CASSLGASNTGELFF. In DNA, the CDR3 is TGCGCCAGCAGCTTGGGTGCGAGTAACACCGGGGAGCTGTTTTTT.

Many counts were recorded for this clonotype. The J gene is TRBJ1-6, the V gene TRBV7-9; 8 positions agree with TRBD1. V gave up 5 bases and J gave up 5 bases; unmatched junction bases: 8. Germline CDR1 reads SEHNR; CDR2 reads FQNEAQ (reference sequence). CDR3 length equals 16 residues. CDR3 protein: CASSPRTGTDNSPLHF. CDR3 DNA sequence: TGTGCCAGCAGCCCGCGGACAGGGACCGATAATTCACCCCTCCACTTT.

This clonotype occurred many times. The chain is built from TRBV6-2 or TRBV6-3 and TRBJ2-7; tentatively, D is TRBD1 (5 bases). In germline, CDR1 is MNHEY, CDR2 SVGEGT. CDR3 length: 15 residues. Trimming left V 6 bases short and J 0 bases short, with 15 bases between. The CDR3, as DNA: TGTGCCAGCAGAAATACCGGACACGTCTCCTACGAGCAGTACTTC. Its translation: CASRNTGHVSYEQYF.

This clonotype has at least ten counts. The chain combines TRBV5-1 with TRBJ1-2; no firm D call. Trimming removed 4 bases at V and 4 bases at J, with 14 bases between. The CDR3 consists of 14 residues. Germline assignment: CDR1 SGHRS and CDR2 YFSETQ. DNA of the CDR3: TGCGCCAGCAGCCCACCCCCCCCCGTCTATGGCTACACCTTC. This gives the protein CASSPPPPVYGYTF.

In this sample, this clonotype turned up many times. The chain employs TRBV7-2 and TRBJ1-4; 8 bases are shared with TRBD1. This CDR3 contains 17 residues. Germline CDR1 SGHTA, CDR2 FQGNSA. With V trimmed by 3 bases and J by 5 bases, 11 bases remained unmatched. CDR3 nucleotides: TGTGCCAGCAGCTTTAGGACAGGGCCCACGACGAATGAAAAACTGTTTTTT. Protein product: CASSFRTGPTTNEKLFF.

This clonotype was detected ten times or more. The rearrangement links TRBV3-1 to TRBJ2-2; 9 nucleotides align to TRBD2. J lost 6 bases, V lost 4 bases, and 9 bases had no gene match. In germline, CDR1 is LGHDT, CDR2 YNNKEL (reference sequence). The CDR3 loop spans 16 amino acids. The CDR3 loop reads CASSRLGLANAGELFF. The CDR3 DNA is TGTGCCAGCAGCCGACTGGGACTAGCAAACGCCGGGGAGCTGTTTTTT.

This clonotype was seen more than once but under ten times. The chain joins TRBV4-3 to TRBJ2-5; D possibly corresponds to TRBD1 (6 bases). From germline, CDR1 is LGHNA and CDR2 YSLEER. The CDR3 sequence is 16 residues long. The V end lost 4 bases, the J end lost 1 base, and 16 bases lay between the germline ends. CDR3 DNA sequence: TGCGCCAGCAGCCTTGGACAGCGCGGACCCCAAGAGACCCAGTACTTC. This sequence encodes CASSLGQRGPQETQYF.

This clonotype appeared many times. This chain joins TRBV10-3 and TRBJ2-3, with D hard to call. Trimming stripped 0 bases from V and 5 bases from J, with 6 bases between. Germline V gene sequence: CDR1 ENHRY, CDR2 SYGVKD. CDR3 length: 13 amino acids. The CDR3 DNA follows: TGTGCCATCAGTGAGTCGAGAGGAGATACGCAGTATTTT. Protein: CAISESRGDTQYF.

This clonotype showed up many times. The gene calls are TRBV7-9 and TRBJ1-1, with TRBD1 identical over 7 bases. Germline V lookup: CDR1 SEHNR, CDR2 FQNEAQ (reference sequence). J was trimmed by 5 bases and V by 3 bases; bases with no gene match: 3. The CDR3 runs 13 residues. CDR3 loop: CASSLMTGTEAFF. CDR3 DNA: TGTGCCAGCAGCTTGATGACAGGGACTGAAGCTTTCTTT.

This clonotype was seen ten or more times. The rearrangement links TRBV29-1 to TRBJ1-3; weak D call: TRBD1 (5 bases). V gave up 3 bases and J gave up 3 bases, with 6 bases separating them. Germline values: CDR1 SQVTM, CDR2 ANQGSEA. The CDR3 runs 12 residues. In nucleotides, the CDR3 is TGCAGCGTTGAGGACATTGGAAACACCATATATTTT. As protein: CSVEDIGNTIYF.

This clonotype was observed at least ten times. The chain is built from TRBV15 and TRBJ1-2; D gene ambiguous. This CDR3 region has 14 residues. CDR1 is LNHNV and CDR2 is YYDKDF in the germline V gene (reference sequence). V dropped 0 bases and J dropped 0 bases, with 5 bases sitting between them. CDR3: CATSRDITNYGYTF. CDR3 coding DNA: TGTGCCACCAGCAGAGACATCACTAACTATGGCTACACCTTC. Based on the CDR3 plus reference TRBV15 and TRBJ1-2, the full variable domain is DAMVIQNPRYQVTQFGKPVTLSCSQTLNHNVMYWYQQKSSQAPKLLFHYYDKDFNNEADTPDNFQSRRPNTSFCFLDIRSPGLGDTAMYLCATSRDITNYGYTFGSGTRLTVV.

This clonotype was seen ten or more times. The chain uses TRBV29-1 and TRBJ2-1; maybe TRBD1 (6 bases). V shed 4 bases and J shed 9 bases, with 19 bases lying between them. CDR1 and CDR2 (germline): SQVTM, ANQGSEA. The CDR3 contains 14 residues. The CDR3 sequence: CSVGQGPIGGEQFF. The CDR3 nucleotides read TGCAGCGTTGGCCAGGGGCCTATAGGGGGTGAGCAGTTCTTC.

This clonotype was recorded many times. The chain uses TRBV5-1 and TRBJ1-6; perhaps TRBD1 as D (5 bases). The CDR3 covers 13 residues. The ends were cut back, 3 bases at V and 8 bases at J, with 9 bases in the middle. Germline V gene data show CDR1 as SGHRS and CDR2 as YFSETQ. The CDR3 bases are TGCGCCAGCAGCTACGACAGTTATTCACCCCTCCACTTT. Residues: CASSYDSYSPLHF.

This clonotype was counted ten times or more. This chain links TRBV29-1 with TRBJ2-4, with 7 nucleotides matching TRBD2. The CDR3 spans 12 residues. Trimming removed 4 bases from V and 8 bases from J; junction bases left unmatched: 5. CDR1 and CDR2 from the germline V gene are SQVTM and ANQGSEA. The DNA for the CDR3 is TGCAGCGTTGGAGGAGGGAGGGACATTCAGTACTTC. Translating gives CSVGGGRDIQYF.

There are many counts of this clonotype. The CDR3 region has the DNA TGTGCCAGCAGCGTAGGGCAGGGCCCCCGGTATTTT. Residues: CASSVGQGPRYF. V is TRBV9 and J is TRBJ2-3, with D perhaps matching TRBD1 (5 bases). The germline CDR1 and CDR2 sequences are SGDLS and YYNGEE. Trimming left V 0 bases short and J 14 bases short, with 13 bases between. This CDR3 has 12 residues.

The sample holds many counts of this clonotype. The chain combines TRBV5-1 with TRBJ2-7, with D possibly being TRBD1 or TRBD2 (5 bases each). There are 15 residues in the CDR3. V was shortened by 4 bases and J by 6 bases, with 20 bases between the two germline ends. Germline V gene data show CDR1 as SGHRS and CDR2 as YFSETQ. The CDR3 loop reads CASSDWTRSQGEQYF. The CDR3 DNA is TGCGCCAGCAGCGATTGGACTCGGTCCCAGGGCGAGCAGTACTTC. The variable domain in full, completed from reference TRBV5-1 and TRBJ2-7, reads KAGVTQTPRYLIKTRGQQVTLSCSPISGHRSVSWYQQTPGQGLQFLFEYFSETQRNKGNFPGRFSGRQFSNSRSEMNVSTLELGDSALYLCASSDWTRSQGEQYFGPGTRLTVT.

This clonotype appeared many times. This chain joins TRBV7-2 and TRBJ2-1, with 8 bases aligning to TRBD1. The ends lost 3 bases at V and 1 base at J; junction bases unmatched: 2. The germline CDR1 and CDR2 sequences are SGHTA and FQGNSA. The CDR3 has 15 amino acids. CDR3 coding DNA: TGTGCCAGCAGCTTGCAGGGGGCGTCCTACAATGAGCAGTTCTTC. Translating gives CASSLQGASYNEQFF.

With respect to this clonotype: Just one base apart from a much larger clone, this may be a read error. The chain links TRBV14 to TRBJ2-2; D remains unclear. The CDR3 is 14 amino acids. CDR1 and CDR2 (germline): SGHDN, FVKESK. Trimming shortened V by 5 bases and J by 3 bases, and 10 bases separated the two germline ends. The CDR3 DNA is TGTGCCAGCAGCGAAGTTCGTCACACCGGGGAGCTGTTTTTT. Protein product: CASSEVRHTGELFF. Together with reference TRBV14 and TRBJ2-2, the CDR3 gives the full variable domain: EAGVTQFPSHSVIEKGQTVTLRCDPISGHDNLYWYRRVMGKEIKFLLHFVKESKQDESGMPNNRFLAERTGGTYSTLKVQPAELEDSGVYFCASSEVRHTGELFFGEGSRLTVL.

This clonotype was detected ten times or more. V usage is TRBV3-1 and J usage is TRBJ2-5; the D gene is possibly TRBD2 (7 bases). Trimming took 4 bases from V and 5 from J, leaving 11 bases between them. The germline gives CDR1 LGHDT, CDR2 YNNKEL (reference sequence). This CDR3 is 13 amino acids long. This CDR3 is CASSPGGRETQYF. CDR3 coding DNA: TGTGCCAGCAGCCCGGGGGGCCGGGAGACCCAGTACTTC.

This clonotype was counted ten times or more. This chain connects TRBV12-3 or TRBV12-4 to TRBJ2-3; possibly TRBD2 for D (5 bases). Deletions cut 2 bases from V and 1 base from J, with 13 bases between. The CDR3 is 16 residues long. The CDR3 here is CASSLHSGSGTDTQYF. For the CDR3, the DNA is TGTGCCAGCAGTTTACATTCTGGTAGCGGCACAGATACGCAGTATTTT.

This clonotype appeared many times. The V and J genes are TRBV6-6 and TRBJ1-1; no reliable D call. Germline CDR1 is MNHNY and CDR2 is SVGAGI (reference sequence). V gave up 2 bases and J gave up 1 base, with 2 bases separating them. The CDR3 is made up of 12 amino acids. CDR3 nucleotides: TGTGCCAGCAGTTACGCGAACACTGAAGCTTTCTTT. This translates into CASSYANTEAFF.

CDR3 region: CASSLVAGPNEQFF. The CDR3 DNA sequence: TGTGCCAGCAGCTTAGTTGCGGGGCCCAATGAGCAGTTCTTC. This chain uses TRBV7-2 with TRBJ2-1; weak D call: TRBD2 (6 bases). CDR1 SGHTA and CDR2 FQGNSA come from the germline V gene. Trimming took off 1 base at V and 6 bases at J, with 10 bases between the two ends. CDR3 size: 14 residues. Filled out from reference TRBV7-2 and TRBJ2-1, the complete variable domain reads GAGVSQSPSNKVTEKGKDVELRCDPISGHTALYWYRQSLGQGLEFLIYFQGNSAPDKSGLPSDRFSAERTGGSVSTLTIQRTQQEDSAVYLCASSLVAGPNEQFFGPGTRLTVL.